This T cell receptor (beta chain) was documented in a study of blood T cells in healthy people across ages. Study details: The capture of about one barcoded beta molecule per two T cells was achieved by template switching.

V lost 3 bases, J lost 4 bases, and 13 bases lay in between. The CDR3 totals 14 residues. A second roughly 6 to 11 cycle PCR used barcoded and J-beta primers. All cDNA molecules were each tagged by a template-switch adaptor with 12 random nucleotides. Each single sample gave us at least 2.5 million CDR3-containing paired-end reads. A single record per CDR3 protein comes from TCRdb applying MiXCR to the 5' RACE reads. The table has just under 750,000 distinct CDR3 sequences, over 20% seen once. Healthy Caucasians from Russia aged roughly 6 to 90 served as donors. Sequencing was performed on blood. This sequence was found in a man aged 65 to 79 in good health. The chain employs TRBV5-7 and TRBJ2-5, with D perhaps being TRBD1 or TRBD2 (5 bases each). TRBV5-7 carries the ORF label, with uncertain function. CDR3 DNA sequence: TGTGCCAGCAGCTGGGACCCCCGTGGAGAGACCCAGTACTTC. Protein product: CASSWDPRGETQYF.